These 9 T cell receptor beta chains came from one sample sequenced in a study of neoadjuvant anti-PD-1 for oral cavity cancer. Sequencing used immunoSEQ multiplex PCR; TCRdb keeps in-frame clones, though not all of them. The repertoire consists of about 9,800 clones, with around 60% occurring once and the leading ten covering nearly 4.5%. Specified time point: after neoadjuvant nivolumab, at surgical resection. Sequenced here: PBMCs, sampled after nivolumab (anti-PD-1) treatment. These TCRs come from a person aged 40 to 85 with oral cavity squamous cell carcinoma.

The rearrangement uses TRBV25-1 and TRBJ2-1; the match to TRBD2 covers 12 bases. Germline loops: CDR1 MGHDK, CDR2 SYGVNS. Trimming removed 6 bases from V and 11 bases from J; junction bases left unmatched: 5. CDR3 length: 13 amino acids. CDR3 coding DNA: TGTGCCAGCAGAGGACTAGCGGGGTCGCAGCAGTTCTTC. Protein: CASRGLAGSQQFF.

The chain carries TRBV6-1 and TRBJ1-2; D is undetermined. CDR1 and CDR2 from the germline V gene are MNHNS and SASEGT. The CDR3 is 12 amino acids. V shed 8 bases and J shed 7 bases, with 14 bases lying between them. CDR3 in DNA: TGTGCCAGCGTGAGGACCTTTAGTGGCTACACCTTC. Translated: CASVRTFSGYTF.

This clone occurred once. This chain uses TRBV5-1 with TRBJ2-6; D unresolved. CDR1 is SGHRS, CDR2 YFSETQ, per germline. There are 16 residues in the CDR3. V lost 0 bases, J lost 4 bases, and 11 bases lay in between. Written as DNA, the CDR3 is TGCGCCAGCAGCTTGGAGACGAACGCCGGGGCCAACGTCCTGACTTTC. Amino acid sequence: CASSLETNAGANVLTF.

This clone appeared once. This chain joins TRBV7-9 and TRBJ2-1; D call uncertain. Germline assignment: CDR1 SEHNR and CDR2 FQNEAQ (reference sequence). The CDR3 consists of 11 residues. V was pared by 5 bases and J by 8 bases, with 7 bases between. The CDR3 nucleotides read TGTGCCAGCAGCCTTAAAGATGAGCAGTTCTTC. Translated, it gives CASSLKDEQFF. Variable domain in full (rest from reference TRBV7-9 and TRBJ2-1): DTGVSQNPRHKITKRGQNVTFRCDPISEHNRLYWYRQTLGQGPEFLTYFQNEAQLEKSRLLSDRFSAERPKGSFSTLEIQRTEQGDSAMYLCASSLKDEQFFGPGTRLTVL.

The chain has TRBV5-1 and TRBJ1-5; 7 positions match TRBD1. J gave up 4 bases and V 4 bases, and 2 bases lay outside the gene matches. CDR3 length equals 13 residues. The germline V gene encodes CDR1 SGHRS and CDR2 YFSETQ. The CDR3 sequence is CASSQGGNQPQHF. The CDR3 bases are TGCGCCAGCAGCCAGGGGGGAAATCAGCCCCAGCATTTT.

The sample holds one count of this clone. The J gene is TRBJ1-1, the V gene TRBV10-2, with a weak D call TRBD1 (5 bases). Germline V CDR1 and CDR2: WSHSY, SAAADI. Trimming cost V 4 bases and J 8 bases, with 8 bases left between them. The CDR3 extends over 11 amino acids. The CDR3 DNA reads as TGCGCCAGCAGTGTCGGGACCGAAGCTTTCTTT. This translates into CASSVGTEAFF.

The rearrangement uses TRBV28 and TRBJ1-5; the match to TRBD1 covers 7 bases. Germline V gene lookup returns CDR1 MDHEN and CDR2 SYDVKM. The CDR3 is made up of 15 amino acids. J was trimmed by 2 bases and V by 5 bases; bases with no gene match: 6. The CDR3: CASSARQGGNQPQHF. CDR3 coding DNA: TGTGCCAGCAGTGCCAGACAGGGTGGCAATCAGCCCCAGCATTTT.

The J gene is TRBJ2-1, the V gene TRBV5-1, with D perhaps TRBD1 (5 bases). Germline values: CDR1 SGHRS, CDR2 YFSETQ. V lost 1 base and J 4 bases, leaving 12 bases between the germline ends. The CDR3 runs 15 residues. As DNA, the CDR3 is TGCGCCAGCAGCTTGATTACAGGATCTTACAATGAGCAGTTCTTC. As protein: CASSLITGSYNEQFF.

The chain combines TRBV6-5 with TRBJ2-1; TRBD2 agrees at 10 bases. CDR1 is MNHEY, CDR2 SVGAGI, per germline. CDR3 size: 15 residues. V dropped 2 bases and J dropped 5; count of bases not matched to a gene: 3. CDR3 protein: CASSYGTSVHNEQFF. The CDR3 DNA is TGTGCCAGCAGTTACGGGACTAGCGTACACAATGAGCAGTTCTTC.